The next 21 T cell receptor beta chains were all read from a single sample in a study of T cell responses to AZD1222 COVID-19 vaccine listed by TCRdb under 2021. The time point label on this specimen signifies: about 28 days (+/-7) after the second vaccine dose. The method was the immunoSEQ multiplex PCR assay. This immuneACCESS table, as held by TCRdb, lists in-frame sequences with V and J called but not all clones. Of the missing ones, under half trace to an unresolved V gene in checked studies; the others have no known cause. This sample is represented by about 81,000 clones; 85% to 95% of them were singletons. The ten largest account for more than 9% of the sample. The sample was peripheral blood, taken 28 days after the second AZD1222 dose. The receptors here all came from an adult who received the AZD1222 COVID-19 vaccine.

This rearrangement joins TRBV6-2 or TRBV6-3 to TRBJ1-3, with D uncertain. The CDR3 has 17 residues. The germline V gene has CDR1 MNHEY and CDR2 SVGEGT. Trimming removed 0 bases at V and 4 bases at J, with 16 bases between. This chain's CDR3 is CASSYSNPGTGGNTIYF. Here the CDR3 DNA reads TGTGCCAGCAGTTACTCGAATCCAGGAACGGGAGGAAACACCATATATTTT.

The chain joins TRBV7-9 to TRBJ2-7; D may correspond to TRBD1 or TRBD2 (6 bases each). Germline V CDR1 and CDR2: SEHNR, FQNEAQ (reference sequence). The CDR3 loop spans 15 amino acids. Trimming pared 8 bases from V and 3 bases from J, leaving 20 bases between. In nucleotides, the CDR3 is TGTGCCAGCGCTAAGTGGGGGGCGATTAACTACGAGCAGTACTTC. It codes for CASAKWGAINYEQYF.

The chain couples TRBV19 to TRBJ1-1; a possible D gene is TRBD1 (5 bases). V shed 3 bases and J shed 6 bases, with 20 bases lying between them. Germline V lookup: CDR1 LNHDA, CDR2 SQIVND (reference sequence). The CDR3 is 16 residues long. The CDR3 loop is CASSIPGHFGTAEAFF. CDR3 in DNA: TGTGCCAGTAGTATTCCAGGGCATTTCGGAACCGCTGAAGCTTTCTTT.

V gene TRBV18 combines with J gene TRBJ1-2; D unclear. Germline CDR1 is KGHSH and CDR2 is LQKENI. The CDR3 sequence is 16 residues long. Trimming pared 6 bases from V and 6 bases from J, leaving 23 bases between. CDR3: CASSPNGPATADGYTF. The CDR3 DNA sequence: TGTGCCAGCTCCCCCAACGGCCCCGCGACGGCGGATGGCTACACCTTC.

This chain joins TRBV7-3 and TRBJ2-1; D unclear. This CDR3 has 17 amino acids. V was shortened by 5 bases and J by 2 bases, with 19 bases between the two germline ends. Germline V lookup: CDR1 SGHTA, CDR2 FQGTGA. As DNA, the CDR3 is TGTGCCAGCAGCGGCCAAACTGGGCGAAGTACCTACAATGAGCAGTTCTTC. It is translated as CASSGQTGRSTYNEQFF.

This chain joins TRBV18 and TRBJ2-2; D is undetermined. The CDR3 consists of 16 residues. From germline, CDR1 is KGHSH and CDR2 LQKENI. V lost 2 bases and J lost 0, with 10 bases in between. The DNA of the CDR3 is TGTGCCAGCTCACCAAAAATAATCGCGAACACCGGGGAGCTGTTTTTT. Amino acid sequence: CASSPKIIANTGELFF.

This chain links TRBV10-2 with TRBJ1-2, with 7 bases aligning to TRBD1. V was clipped by 6 bases and J by 5 bases; unmatched bases: 12. CDR1 is WSHSY and CDR2 is SAAADI in the germline V gene. This CDR3 region has 15 residues. The CDR3 region has the DNA TGCGCCAGCAGCCGGGACAGCGGGGAGGGTTATGGCTACACCTTC. This gives the protein CASSRDSGEGYGYTF.

The V and J genes are TRBV5-5 and TRBJ1-1; D uncertain. Trimming pared 3 bases from V and 0 bases from J, leaving 6 bases between. This CDR3 comprises 13 residues. Per the germline V gene, CDR1 is SGHKS and CDR2 is YYEKEE (reference sequence). CDR3 bases: TGTGCCAGCAGCTCTCAGATGAACACTGAAGCTTTCTTT. Its protein is CASSSQMNTEAFF.

To note about this clone: The same CDR3 can be traced to other DNA sequences in this sample. The chain combines TRBV18 with TRBJ2-5; D gene unclear. Germline V gene data show CDR1 as KGHSH and CDR2 as LQKENI. This CDR3 is built from 13 residues. Trimming stripped 0 bases from V and 2 bases from J, with 4 bases between. The DNA for the CDR3 is TGTGCCAGCTCACCACCGGGGCAAGAGACCCAGTACTTC. This codes for CASSPPGQETQYF. The variable domain in full, with the rest retrieved from reference TRBV18 and TRBJ2-5, is NAGVMQNPRHLVRRRGQEARLRCSPMKGHSHVYWYRQLPEEGLKFMVYLQKENIIDESGMPKERFSAEFPKEGPSILRIQQVVRGDSAAYFCASSPPGQETQYFGPGTRLLVL.

The chain combines TRBV19 with TRBJ1-2; D gene uncertain. The CDR3 has 11 residues. V lost 4 bases and J 6 bases, leaving 6 bases between the germline ends. Germline values: CDR1 LNHDA, CDR2 SQIVND (reference sequence). DNA of the CDR3: TGTGCCAGTAGTAGGGTCGATGGCTACACCTTC. Translated: CASSRVDGYTF.

This rearrangement joins TRBV7-3 to TRBJ2-1; TRBD2 agrees at 12 bases. CDR1 is SGHTA and CDR2 is FQGTGA in the germline V gene. The CDR3 is made up of 17 amino acids. J gave up 5 bases and V 1 base, and 6 bases lay outside the gene matches. The CDR3 DNA reads TGTGCCAGCAGCTTAAGTCTAGCGGGAGGGTCGGACAATGAGCAGTTCTTC. Its protein product is CASSLSLAGGSDNEQFF.

Here the CDR3 reads CASSIKGGESNQPQHF. The DNA for the CDR3 is TGTGCCAGTAGTATAAAGGGGGGCGAGAGCAATCAGCCCCAGCATTTT. The chain joins TRBV19 to TRBJ1-5; D possibly corresponds to TRBD1 (6 bases). The V gene's germline CDR1 is LNHDA and CDR2 SQIVND (reference sequence). V was pared by 2 bases and J by 1 base, with 12 bases between. This CDR3 is 16 amino acids long.

By share of the sample, this clone is medium-sized (0.01 to 0.1%). The chain couples TRBV19 to TRBJ2-5, with a tentative D call TRBD2 (6 bases). The ends were cut back, 3 bases at V and 4 bases at J, with 18 bases in the middle. Germline assignment: CDR1 LNHDA and CDR2 SQIVND (reference sequence). The CDR3 sequence is 16 residues long. CDR3 protein: CASSIPTSSGLETQYF. The CDR3 region has the DNA TGTGCCAGTAGTATCCCGACTAGTTCAGGCCTAGAGACCCAGTACTTC. Drawing the rest from reference TRBV19 and TRBJ2-5, the complete variable domain is DGGITQSPKYLFRKEGQNVTLSCEQNLNHDAMYWYRQDPGQGLRLIYYSQIVNDFQKGDIAEGYSVSREKKESFPLTVTSAQKNPTAFYLCASSIPTSSGLETQYFGPGTRLLVL.

The gene calls are TRBV18 and TRBJ2-2; D tentatively reads TRBD1 or TRBD2 (5 bases each). Germline values: CDR1 KGHSH, CDR2 LQKENI. Trimming took off 3 bases at V and 6 bases at J, with 14 bases between the two ends. This CDR3 has 15 residues. CDR3 amino acids: CASSPLSGSAGELFF. The CDR3 coding sequence is TGTGCCAGCTCACCGCTGTCAGGGAGTGCCGGGGAGCTGTTTTTT.

The chain is built from TRBV12-3 or TRBV12-4 and TRBJ2-2; D is possibly TRBD1 (6 bases). The CDR3 consists of 13 residues. V was shortened by 6 bases and J by 6 bases, with 11 bases between the two germline ends. CDR3 coding DNA: TGTGCCAGCAGACGCTCAGGGGCCGGGGAGCTGTTTTTT. It yields the protein CASRRSGAGELFF.

Only one count was recorded for this clone. The chain employs TRBV6-5 and TRBJ1-1; tentatively, D is TRBD1 (5 bases). The germline V gene encodes CDR1 MNHEY and CDR2 SVGAGI. Trimming shortened V by 2 bases and J by 1 base, and 8 bases separated the two germline ends. The CDR3 runs 14 residues. The CDR3 DNA reads TGTGCCAGCAGTTACAAGGGGTGGAACACTGAAGCTTTCTTT. Translation gives CASSYKGWNTEAFF.

This chain connects TRBV19 to TRBJ2-7, with a possible D match to TRBD1 (7 bases). The CDR3 spans 15 residues. Trimming stripped 4 bases from V and 2 bases from J, with 15 bases between. Germline CDR1 and CDR2: LNHDA and SQIVND (reference sequence). DNA for the CDR3: TGTGCCAGTAGTACTGGGGGGACAGCAGCCTACGAGCAGTACTTC. This translates into CASSTGGTAAYEQYF.

The genes are TRBV30 and TRBJ2-1; 12 bases align to TRBD1. After removal of 5 bases from V and 8 bases from J, the junction contained 7 bases not matched to a gene. CDR1 is GTSNPN and CDR2 is SVGIG in the germline V gene (reference sequence). The CDR3 is 14 amino acids. The CDR3 loop reads CAWGPGQGAHEQFF. The CDR3 nucleotides are TGTGCCTGGGGCCCGGGACAGGGGGCACATGAGCAGTTCTTC.

This CDR3 reads CASSSWSELSYGYTF. CDR3 DNA sequence: TGTGCCAGCAGTTCTTGGTCAGAACTCTCCTATGGCTACACCTTC. This chain joins TRBV27 and TRBJ1-2, with D hard to call. CDR1 and CDR2 (germline): MNHEY, SMNVEV (reference sequence). V lost 4 bases and J lost 4, with 16 bases in between. The CDR3 extends over 15 amino acids.

The chain joins TRBV23-1 to TRBJ2-7; TRBD2 matches at 7 bases. TRBV23-1 belongs to the ORF category, with a function that is uncertain. The ends lost 6 bases at V and 0 bases at J; junction bases unmatched: 8. The CDR3 sequence is 15 residues long. CDR3 sequence: CASSPTSFYSYEQYF. The CDR3 DNA sequence: TGCGCCAGCAGCCCGACTAGCTTCTACTCCTACGAGCAGTACTTC.

This clone was seen a few times. V and J are TRBV5-1 and TRBJ1-6; D unresolved. The CDR3 contains 15 residues. Germline lookup yields CDR1 SGHRS and CDR2 YFSETQ. Trimming removed 1 base at V and 11 bases at J, with 16 bases between. CDR3 amino acids: CASSLRAAVGAPLHF. CDR3 coding DNA: TGCGCCAGCAGCTTGCGAGCGGCAGTTGGGGCACCCCTCCACTTT. The full variable domain, completed using reference TRBV5-1 and TRBJ1-6, is KAGVTQTPRYLIKTRGQQVTLSCSPISGHRSVSWYQQTPGQGLQFLFEYFSETQRNKGNFPGRFSGRQFSNSRSEMNVSTLELGDSALYLCASSLRAAVGAPLHFGNGTRLTVT.